Below, 6 T cell receptor beta chains from the same sample are listed, as sequenced in a study of blood T cell repertoires in COVID-19. Using immunoSEQ multiplex PCR, the repertoire was profiled, and TCRdb retains in-frame clones only, with some absent. The data contain roughly 390,000 clones, over 75% of them singletons. The sequencing input was peripheral blood. These receptors were collected from a woman in her twenties or thirties with COVID-19, enrolled during active disease.

The rearrangement joins TRBV19 to TRBJ2-1, with a possible D match to TRBD2 (6 bases). The CDR3 runs 16 residues. CDR1 and CDR2 (germline): LNHDA, SQIVND (reference sequence). V was clipped by 3 bases and J by 8 bases, with 20 bases between them. CDR3 nucleotides: TGTGCCAGTAGTATTCCCTCCCGTAAGTCTAGCGATGAGCAGTTCTTC. The encoded protein is CASSIPSRKSSDEQFF.

The J gene is TRBJ1-2, the V gene TRBV7-2; D is unclear. The CDR3 consists of 15 residues. Germline V gene data show CDR1 as SGHTA and CDR2 as FQGNSA. V was cut by 2 bases and J by 8 bases, with 18 bases left in between. The DNA of the CDR3 is TGTGCCAGCAGCTTATTCAAGGGAGCGATTGAGGGCTACACCTTC. It codes for CASSLFKGAIEGYTF.

The chain's CDR3 is CASGSRSSYEQYF. The CDR3 DNA follows: TGTGCCAGCGGGTCCCGGAGCTCCTACGAGCAGTACTTC. The rearrangement joins TRBV6-5 to TRBJ2-7, with D unclear. Germline-derived CDR1 and CDR2 are MNHEY and SVGAGI. This CDR3 has 13 residues. V gave up 8 bases and J gave up 0 bases, with 11 bases separating them.

This clone was counted once. J is TRBJ1-2 and V is TRBV6-5; 12 bases agree with TRBD1. The CDR3 covers 14 residues. V lost 6 bases and J lost 6; bases outside the gene matches: 5. CDR1 and CDR2 from the germline V gene are MNHEY and SVGAGI. CDR3: CASSPGQGAHGYTF. As DNA, the CDR3 is TGTGCCAGCAGCCCGGGACAGGGGGCACATGGCTACACCTTC.

This clone showed up just a few times. V usage is TRBV5-1 and J usage is TRBJ2-5, with a possible D match to TRBD1 (5 bases). Germline CDR1 is SGHRS and CDR2 is YFSETQ. The CDR3 runs to 16 residues. Trimming cost V 0 bases and J 5 bases, with 17 bases left between them. CDR3 in amino acids: CASSLGLGQGRETQYF. CDR3 nucleotide sequence: TGCGCCAGCAGCTTGGGCCTTGGGCAGGGAAGGGAGACCCAGTACTTC.

The chain is built from TRBV10-1 and TRBJ2-5, with 12 nucleotides matching TRBD2. V gave up 8 bases and J gave up 5 bases; unmatched junction bases: 12. The CDR3 spans 16 residues. Germline lookup yields CDR1 WNHNN and CDR2 SYGVQD (reference sequence). In DNA form, the CDR3 reads TGCGCCAGCGGCGACCTAGCGGGAGGGCCTACGGAGACCCAGTACTTC. Translating gives CASGDLAGGPTETQYF.